Listed below are T cell receptor beta chains from one sample, sequenced in a study of T cell responses to AZD1222 COVID-19 vaccine. Repertoires were generated with immunoSEQ multiplex PCR, while TCRdb's copy carries only in-frame clones and drops some. The profile shows about 130,000 clones, roughly 87% of them singletons. Here the sequenced sample was peripheral blood, taken on day 0 of MenACWY control vaccination. All receptors come from an adult in good health. The CDR3 runs from the conserved cysteine through the conserved F or W. The order of the fields is clone size, V gene, J gene, D gene, CDR3 protein, CDR3 DNA. A D gene is named only where the DNA matches it firmly. Expanded clones get a size class; other rows say once, few or many, or leave the size out.

NA,TRBV28,TRBJ2-3,NA,CASSYRTDTQYF,TGTGCCAGCAGTTACCGCACAGATACGCAGTATTTT
NA,TRBV28,TRBJ1-5,NA,CASQFREKGNQPQHF,TGTGCCAGCCAATTCCGGGAGAAAGGCAATCAGCCCCAGCATTTT
NA,TRBV28,TRBJ1-2,NA,CASQANYGYTF,TGTGCCAGTCAGGCTAACTATGGCTACACCTTC
NA,TRBV6-6,TRBJ2-3,NA,CASSYSSPRPPDTQYF,TGTGCCAGCAGTTACTCGTCTCCCCGGCCCCCAGATACGCAGTATTTT
NA,TRBV7-2,TRBJ2-5,NA,CASSLGSGVETQYF,TGTGCCAGCAGCTTAGGTTCAGGGGTGGAGACCCAGTACTTC
NA,TRBV11-3,TRBJ2-1,TRBD2,CASSLDGREGDNEQFF,TGTGCCAGCAGCTTAGATGGCCGGGAGGGGGACAATGAGCAGTTCTTC
NA,TRBV5-4,TRBJ2-3,TRBD2,CASSLAREGRHTQYF,TGTGCCAGCAGCTTGGCACGGGAGGGTCGACATACGCAGTATTTT
NA,TRBV29-1,TRBJ1-2,NA,CSVVSYLGYTF,TGCAGCGTTGTTTCTTATTTGGGCTACACCTTC
NA,TRBV3-1/TRBV3-2,TRBJ2-3,NA,CASSQGGDGTDTQYF,TGTGCCAGCAGCCAAGGCGGGGACGGCACAGATACGCAGTATTTT
NA,TRBV5-4,TRBJ1-6,TRBD1,CASSAGGATGGSSPLHF,TGTGCCAGCAGCGCTGGGGGGGCGACAGGGGGTTCTTCACCCCTCCACTTT
NA,TRBV28,TRBJ2-7,NA,CASSLPGGLSYEQYF,TGTGCCAGCAGTTTACCCGGGGGCCTCTCCTACGAGCAGTACTTC
NA,TRBV10-3,TRBJ1-3,NA,CAISLNPGSGNTIYF,TGTGCCATCTCTCTGAACCCGGGCTCTGGAAACACCATATATTTT
few,TRBV19,TRBJ2-7,TRBD2,CASSIGLEYEQYF,TGTGCCAGTAGTATTGGACTAGAATACGAGCAGTACTTC
NA,TRBV5-4,TRBJ2-3,NA,CASSLYRSDTQYF,TGTGCCAGCAGCTTGTACAGGTCCGATACGCAGTATTTT
NA,TRBV2,TRBJ2-1,TRBD1,CASGGTGSYNEQFF,TGTGCCAGCGGGGGGACAGGGAGTTACAATGAGCAGTTCTTC
NA,TRBV18,TRBJ2-2,NA,CASSPDWGTGELFF,TGTGCCAGCTCACCCGACTGGGGAACCGGGGAGCTGTTTTTT
once,TRBV20-1,TRBJ1-1,NA,CSASMGFREEEAFF,TGCAGTGCTAGTATGGGGTTCCGTGAGGAGGAAGCTTTCTTT
NA,TRBV28,TRBJ2-1,NA,CASSFNGGPDEQFF,TGTGCCAGCAGTTTCAACGGGGGGCCCGATGAGCAGTTCTTC
NA,TRBV18,TRBJ2-5,NA,CASSERGSFDSQETQYF,TGTGCCAGCTCCGAGAGGGGGAGCTTCGACAGCCAAGAGACCCAGTACTTC
NA,TRBV2,TRBJ2-2,NA,CASSGPTSLNTGELFF,TGTGCCAGCAGTGGACCGACATCGTTGAACACCGGGGAGCTGTTTTTT
NA,TRBV7-9,TRBJ2-1,TRBD2,CASSVTSGSTGPHEQFF,TGTGCCAGCAGCGTTACTAGCGGGAGTACAGGGCCCCATGAGCAGTTCTTC
NA,TRBV4-1,TRBJ2-7,TRBD1,CASSQGQGPTYEQYF,TGCGCCAGCAGCCAAGGACAGGGGCCTACCTACGAGCAGTACTTC
NA,TRBV6-5,TRBJ1-4,NA,CASWGGGRKKLFF,TGTGCCAGCTGGGGGGGAGGGAGGAAAAAACTGTTTTTT
NA,TRBV10-3,TRBJ2-3,TRBD2,CAISVGGGASDTQYF,TGTGCCATCAGTGTGGGCGGGGGGGCATCTGATACGCAGTATTTT
NA,TRBV6-1,TRBJ2-1,TRBD2,CASSAPGGTSGNNEQFF,TGTGCCAGCAGTGCACCAGGTGGGACTAGCGGAAACAATGAGCAGTTCTTC
NA,TRBV25-1,TRBJ2-1,NA,CASSESRVGGEQFF,TGTGCCAGCAGTGAATCCAGGGTTGGTGGTGAGCAGTTCTTC
NA,TRBV5-6,TRBJ2-5,TRBD1,CASSYRGHETQYF,TGTGCCAGCAGCTACAGGGGGCATGAGACCCAGTACTTC
NA,TRBV6-5,TRBJ1-2,NA,CASSYSGGERGYTF,TGTGCCAGCAGTTACTCGGGAGGAGAACGAGGCTACACCTTC
NA,TRBV6-1,TRBJ2-1,TRBD2,CASSASTSGSYNEQFF,TGTGCCAGCAGTGCTTCGACTAGCGGGAGTTACAATGAGCAGTTCTTC
NA,TRBV6-5,TRBJ1-4,NA,CASRPGVQSEKLFF,TGTGCCAGCAGGCCGGGGGTTCAATCTGAAAAACTGTTTTTT
NA,TRBV5-6,TRBJ1-3,TRBD1,CASSLQGGGNTIYF,TGTGCCAGCAGCTTACAGGGGGGTGGAAACACCATATATTTT
NA,TRBV29-1,TRBJ1-4,TRBD1,CSVPGTGIEKLFF,TGCAGCGTACCGGGGACAGGGATCGAAAAACTGTTTTTT
NA,TRBV5-6,TRBJ2-1,NA,CASSLGLGSYNEQFF,TGTGCCAGCAGCTTGGGTCTGGGATCCTACAATGAGCAGTTCTTC
NA,TRBV20-1,TRBJ1-2,NA,CSASPGTYGYTF,TGCAGTGCTAGTCCGGGGACCTATGGCTACACCTTC
once,TRBV28,TRBJ1-1,NA,CASSLIDTEAFF,TGTGCCAGCAGTTTAATAGACACTGAAGCTTTCTTT
once,TRBV6-5,TRBJ2-2,TRBD1,CASRAGGEAGELFF,TGTGCCAGCAGAGCAGGGGGCGAGGCCGGGGAGCTGTTTTTT
once,TRBV19,TRBJ1-3,NA,CASSTGSGNTIYF,TGTGCCAGTAGTACGGGCAGTGGAAACACCATATATTTT
NA,TRBV10-2,TRBJ2-7,NA,CASRDRLYEQYF,TGCGCCAGCAGGGACAGACTCTACGAGCAGTACTTC
NA,TRBV7-2,TRBJ2-5,TRBD2,CASSLRLAGTKTQYF,TGTGCCAGCAGCTTAAGACTAGCGGGAACAAAGACCCAGTACTTC
once,TRBV15,TRBJ1-5,NA,CATARGRGSNQPQHF,TGTGCCACCGCCAGGGGACGAGGTAGCAATCAGCCCCAGCATTTT
NA,TRBV7-6,TRBJ1-5,NA,CASSFLNQPQHF,TGTGCCAGCAGCTTCCTCAATCAGCCCCAGCATTTT
once,TRBV4-1,TRBJ2-3,TRBD2,CASSQGLAGARRSDTQYF,TGCGCCAGCAGCCAAGGACTAGCGGGGGCCCGGAGGTCAGATACGCAGTATTTT
NA,TRBV2,TRBJ2-2,TRBD2,CASLLDPAGLVGELFF,TGTGCCAGCCTCCTCGATCCAGCGGGATTGGTGGGGGAGCTGTTTTTT
NA,TRBV9,TRBJ1-2,NA,CASSGLSDWNYGYTF,TGTGCCAGCAGCGGCCTATCGGACTGGAACTATGGCTACACCTTC
NA,TRBV28,TRBJ2-7,TRBD2,CASRHRGWGTSGKRTYEQYF,TGTGCCAGCAGACACAGGGGATGGGGGACTAGCGGGAAGAGGACCTACGAGCAGTACTTC
NA,TRBV13,TRBJ2-6,NA,CASSLGGTGANVLTF,TGTGCCAGCAGCTTAGGGGGAACTGGGGCCAACGTCCTGACTTTC
NA,TRBV3-1/TRBV3-2,TRBJ1-2,NA,CASSAGSRRFYGYTF,TGTGCCAGCAGCGCCGGCTCGAGGCGGTTCTATGGCTACACCTTC
NA,TRBV5-1,TRBJ2-5,NA,CASSIGTAPGQETQYF,TGCGCCAGCAGCATAGGGACGGCCCCCGGCCAAGAGACCCAGTACTTC
NA,TRBV5-6,TRBJ2-5,TRBD2,CASSFSPLSGRAETQYF,TGTGCCAGCAGCTTCTCCCCCCTTAGCGGGAGGGCCGAGACCCAGTACTTC
NA,TRBV28,TRBJ2-6,TRBD1,CASSLQDRAFILLGTGANVLTF,TGTGCCAGCAGTTTACAGGACAGGGCTTTTATACTGTTGGGGACTGGGGCCAACGTCCTGACTTTC
NA,TRBV7-9,TRBJ1-4,TRBD1,CASSSAGGGEKLFF,TGTGCCAGCAGCTCGGCAGGGGGAGGTGAAAAACTGTTTTTT
NA,TRBV19,TRBJ1-1,NA,CASSTLTTNTEAFF,TGTGCCAGTAGTACACTTACGACGAACACTGAAGCTTTCTTT
NA,TRBV18,TRBJ1-6,TRBD1,CASSPATGTGVSPLHF,TGTGCCAGCTCACCAGCCACCGGGACAGGGGTTTCACCCCTCCACTTT